The rows below give T cell receptor beta chains drawn from one sample of a study of T-cell memory formation after mild COVID-19. From the 5' RACE reads, TCRdb called clonotypes with MiXCR, one entry per CDR3 protein. Counted here are roughly 50,000 distinct CDR3 sequences, 9.5% to 15% occurring once; the ten biggest clones make up roughly a quarter. Material: PBMCs or a T cell subset sorted from them (not recorded which). The receptors shown here come from a man between 18 and 35 years old who had mild COVID-19 (a few samples of this study predate the infection). Cell type and time point are not known. CDR3s include the opening cysteine and the closing phenylalanine or tryptophan. D genes are given only for firm matches. Clone size is stated in some rows and not others, as once, few, many or a class when expanded.

TRBJ1-1,TRBV12-3/TRBV12-4,few,TRBD1,TGTGCCAGCACCCCGACAGGGCAGGGCACTGAAGCTTTCTTT,CASTPTGQGTEAFF
TRBJ2-5,TRBV10-2,NA,NA,TGCGCCAGCAGCCAGATTAGGGAGACCCAGTACTTC,CASSQIRETQYF
TRBJ2-3,TRBV10-3,NA,NA,TGTGCCATCAGTGGGGGTAGCGAAAGCACAGATACGCAGTATTTT,CAISGGSESTDTQYF
TRBJ2-3,TRBV4-3,NA,NA,TGCGCCAGCAGCCGGAGCGGGCTGTACACAGATACGCAGTATTTT,CASSRSGLYTDTQYF
TRBJ1-4,TRBV7-2,few,TRBD1,TGTGCCAGCAGCTTTATGGGGACAGGGGGTGAAAAACTGTTTTTT,CASSFMGTGGEKLFF
TRBJ1-1,TRBV6-5,few,NA,TGTGCCAGCAGGTATCACCCCGGAGGGGGTAGGGGCACTGAAGCTTTCTTT,CASRYHPGGGRGTEAFF
TRBJ2-5,TRBV5-1,NA,TRBD1,TGCGCCAGCAGCAAAGGACAGGGCTTAGAGACCCAGTACTTC,CASSKGQGLETQYF
TRBJ1-6,TRBV6-2/TRBV6-3,few,NA,TGTGCCAGCAGTTACTCGGGGGCGGACAATTCACCCCTCCACTTT,CASSYSGADNSPLHF
TRBJ2-5,TRBV5-1,few,NA,TGCGCCAGCAGCTTGTCGGGTCAAGAGACCCAGTACTTC,CASSLSGQETQYF
TRBJ2-3,TRBV7-3,few,NA,TGTGCCAGCAGCTTTGGGGGTTTAAGGTCAGATACGCAGTATTTT,CASSFGGLRSDTQYF
TRBJ2-7,TRBV12-3/TRBV12-4,few,NA,TGTGCCAGCAGTTTTAGGCAGCCCTCCTACGAGCAGTACTTC,CASSFRQPSYEQYF
TRBJ2-1,TRBV7-2,few,NA,TGTGCCAGCAGCCCCGTCCGGAATGAGCAGTTCTTC,CASSPVRNEQFF
TRBJ2-7,TRBV23-1,medium-sized,NA,TGCGCCAGCAGTCAATCAGGGTACGAGCAGTACTTC,CASSQSGYEQYF
TRBJ2-1,TRBV5-1,NA,TRBD2,TGCGCCAGCAGAACGCAGACTAGCGGGGGAAGCTACAATGAGCAGTTCTTC,CASRTQTSGGSYNEQFF
TRBJ2-3,TRBV5-5,many,TRBD1,TGTGCCAGCAGCTTGTTACAGGGGGCAGATACGCAGTATTTT,CASSLLQGADTQYF
TRBJ2-5,TRBV20-1,few,TRBD2,TGCAGTGCCCTTAGCGGGGGGACCTTCCAAGAGACCCAGTACTTC,CSALSGGTFQETQYF
TRBJ1-1,TRBV7-9,NA,TRBD1,TGTGCCAGCAGACAGGGGGCCGACACTGAAGCTTTCTTT,CASRQGADTEAFF
TRBJ2-5,TRBV18,few,NA,TGTGCCAGCTCACCCCGTCAGGGGTATCAAGAGACCCAGTACTTC,CASSPRQGYQETQYF
TRBJ2-7,TRBV6-6,many,NA,TGTGCCAGCAGTCAGGACTTCAACGAGCAGTACTTC,CASSQDFNEQYF
TRBJ1-5,TRBV19,few,NA,TGTGCCACCACTTGGGGCTTCTATAGCAATCAGCCCCAGCATTTT,CATTWGFYSNQPQHF
TRBJ1-3,TRBV4-1,many,TRBD1,TGCGCCAGCAGTCGACAGGGTCTAGTTTTAGCTGGAAACACCATATATTTT,CASSRQGLVLAGNTIYF
TRBJ2-7,TRBV2,few,NA,TGTGCCAGCAGTGCCGGGGGGCGGTTGTACGAGCAGTACTTC,CASSAGGRLYEQYF
TRBJ2-3,TRBV4-3,many,NA,TGCGCCAGCAGCCAAGATCTGCTTACGGGGGCTAGCACAGATACGCAGTATTTT,CASSQDLLTGASTDTQYF
TRBJ1-2,TRBV4-3,NA,NA,TGCGCCAGCAGCCAATTCGTAGGGTCTGAGGCTGATGGCTACACCTTC,CASSQFVGSEADGYTF
TRBJ1-1,TRBV9,NA,TRBD1,TGTGCCAGCAGCGCGCCTCGTACAGGGGTCAACACTGAAGCTTTCTTT,CASSAPRTGVNTEAFF
TRBJ2-4,TRBV3-1,NA,NA,TGTGCCAGCAGCCAAGGTGTGGGGGCGAACATTCAGTACTTC,CASSQGVGANIQYF
TRBJ1-5,TRBV6-5,few,NA,TGTGCCAGCAGTTACGGAGGTTTGAGTGCGGGAACGCCCCAGCATTTT,CASSYGGLSAGTPQHF
TRBJ1-1,TRBV5-1,many,NA,TGCGCCAGCAGCTTGGCCGGGCTTAGTTTGAACACTGAAGCTTTCTTT,CASSLAGLSLNTEAFF
TRBJ2-4,TRBV4-3,many,NA,TGCGCCAGCAGCCCCCCCGGGGGTCGATACCGTCCTATAGCCAAAAACATTCAGTACTTC,CASSPPGGRYRPIAKNIQYF
TRBJ2-3,TRBV5-6,many,TRBD1,TGTGCCAGCAGCTCAACAGGGGGCACAGATACGCAGTATTTT,CASSSTGGTDTQYF
TRBJ2-5,TRBV4-2,NA,TRBD2,TGTGCCAGCAGCCAAGAGGAGACTAGCGGGGGGTACCAAGAGACCCAGTACTTC,CASSQEETSGGYQETQYF
TRBJ2-5,TRBV20-1,few,NA,TGCAGTGCTAGAGAGGGAGCCAAGGAGACCCAGTACTTC,CSAREGAKETQYF
TRBJ1-5,TRBV19,NA,NA,TGTGCCAGTAGTTCAATCGAGGGGCAGGGCCCGGAGCCCCAGCATTTT,CASSSIEGQGPEPQHF
TRBJ2-5,TRBV6-2/TRBV6-3,NA,NA,TGTGCCAGCAGTGCCGAGGGGGGCCGCGAGACCCAGTACTTC,CASSAEGGRETQYF
TRBJ2-1,TRBV6-2/TRBV6-3,few,TRBD2,TGTGCCAGCAGTTACAGCCCTAGCGGGGGGATATACAATGAGCAGTTCTTC,CASSYSPSGGIYNEQFF
TRBJ2-5,TRBV7-2,few,NA,TGTGCCAGCAGCTTAGAGATCCAGGGGGGTTTTGGAGAGACCCAGTACTTC,CASSLEIQGGFGETQYF
TRBJ1-1,TRBV10-3,few,TRBD1,TGTGCCATCAGCCGCGGGACAGTGAACACTGAAGCTTTCTTT,CAISRGTVNTEAFF
TRBJ1-2,TRBV4-1,few,NA,TGCGCCAGCAGCCACGGGCTTGGCTACACCTTC,CASSHGLGYTF
TRBJ2-3,TRBV18,NA,TRBD2,TGTGCCAGCTCACCACCCCTAGCGGGGGCAGATACGCAGTATTTT,CASSPPLAGADTQYF
TRBJ1-1,TRBV7-2,NA,NA,TGTGCCAGCAGCTTTACAGGTATGAACACTGAAGCTTTCTTT,CASSFTGMNTEAFF
TRBJ1-2,TRBV7-9,NA,NA,TGTGCCAGCAGCCGGGACGGTTATGGCTACACCTTC,CASSRDGYGYTF
TRBJ2-7,TRBV5-5,NA,NA,TGTGCCAGCAGCGCCCCGGAGGGTCACGAGCAGTACTTC,CASSAPEGHEQYF
TRBJ2-3,TRBV6-5,many,NA,TGTGCCAGCAGTTACCCCCCGACGGGGGAAAGCACAGATACGCAGTATTTT,CASSYPPTGESTDTQYF
TRBJ2-5,TRBV19,few,NA,TGTGCCAGTACCCCCCACCAGGACTTAGTATTGGAGACCCAGTACTTC,CASTPHQDLVLETQYF
TRBJ2-1,TRBV12-3/TRBV12-4,few,TRBD2,TGTGCCAGCAGTTTCACTAGCGGGGGGTACAATGAGCAGTTCTTC,CASSFTSGGYNEQFF
TRBJ2-3,TRBV11-3,few,TRBD2,TGTGCCAGCAGCTCCGGGGACTATCACGGCGATACGCAGTATTTT,CASSSGDYHGDTQYF
TRBJ1-6,TRBV20-1,few,NA,TGCAGTGCTAGAGATGTCGGCAGGGTTAATTCACCCCTCCACTTT,CSARDVGRVNSPLHF